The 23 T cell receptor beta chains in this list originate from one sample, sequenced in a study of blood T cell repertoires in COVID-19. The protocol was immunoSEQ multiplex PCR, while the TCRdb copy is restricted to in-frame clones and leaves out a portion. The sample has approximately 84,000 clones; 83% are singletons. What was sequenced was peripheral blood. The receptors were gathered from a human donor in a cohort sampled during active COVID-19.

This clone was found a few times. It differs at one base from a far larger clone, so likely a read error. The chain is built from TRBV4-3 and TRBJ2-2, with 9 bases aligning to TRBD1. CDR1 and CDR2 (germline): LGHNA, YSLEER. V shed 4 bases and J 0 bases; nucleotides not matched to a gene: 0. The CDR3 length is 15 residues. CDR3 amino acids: CASSRQGANTGELFF. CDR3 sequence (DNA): TGCGCCAGCAGCCGACAGGGGGCGAACACCGGGGAGCTGTTTTTT.

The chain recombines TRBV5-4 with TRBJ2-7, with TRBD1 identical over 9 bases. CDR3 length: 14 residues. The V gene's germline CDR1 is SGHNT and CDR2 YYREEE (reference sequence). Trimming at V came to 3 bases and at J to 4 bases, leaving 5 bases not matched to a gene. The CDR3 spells CASSSKDRGYEQYF. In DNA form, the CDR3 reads TGTGCCAGCAGCTCAAAAGACAGGGGGTACGAGCAGTACTTC. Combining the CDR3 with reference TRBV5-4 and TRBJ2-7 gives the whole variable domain ETGVTQSPTHLIKTRGQQVTLRCSSQSGHNTVSWYQQALGQGPQFIFQYYREEENGRGNFPPRFSGLQFPNYSSELNVNALELDDSALYLCASSSKDRGYEQYFGPGTRLTVT.

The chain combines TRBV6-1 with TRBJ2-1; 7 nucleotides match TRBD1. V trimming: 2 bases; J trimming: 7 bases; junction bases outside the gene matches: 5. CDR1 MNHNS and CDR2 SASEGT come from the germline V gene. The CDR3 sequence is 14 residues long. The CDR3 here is CASSERYRGNEQFF. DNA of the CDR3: TGTGCCAGCAGTGAACGGTACAGGGGAAATGAGCAGTTCTTC.

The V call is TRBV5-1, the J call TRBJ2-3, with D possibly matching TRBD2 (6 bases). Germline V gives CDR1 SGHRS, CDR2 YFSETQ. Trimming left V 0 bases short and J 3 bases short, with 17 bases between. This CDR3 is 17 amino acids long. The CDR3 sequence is CASSLGGDHKGTDTQYF. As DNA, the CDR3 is TGCGCCAGCAGCTTGGGGGGGGACCATAAGGGGACAGATACGCAGTATTTT.

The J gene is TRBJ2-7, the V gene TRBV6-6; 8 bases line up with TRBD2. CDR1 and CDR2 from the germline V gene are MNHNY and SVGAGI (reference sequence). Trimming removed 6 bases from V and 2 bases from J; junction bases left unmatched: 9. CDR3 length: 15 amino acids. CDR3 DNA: TGTGCCAGCAGACCAACGGGGGGGACACCCTACGAGCAGTACTTC. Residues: CASRPTGGTPYEQYF.

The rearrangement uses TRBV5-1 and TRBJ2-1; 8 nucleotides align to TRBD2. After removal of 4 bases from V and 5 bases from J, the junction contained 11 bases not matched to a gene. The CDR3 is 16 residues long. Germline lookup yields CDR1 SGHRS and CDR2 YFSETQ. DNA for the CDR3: TGCGCCAGCAGCACCCTAGGACTAGCTCCAAACAATGAGCAGTTCTTC. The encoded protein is CASSTLGLAPNNEQFF.

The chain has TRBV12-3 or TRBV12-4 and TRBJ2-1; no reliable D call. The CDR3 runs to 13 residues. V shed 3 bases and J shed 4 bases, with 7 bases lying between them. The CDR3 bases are TGTGCCAGCAGTTTGGGCTGGTACAATGAGCAGTTCTTC. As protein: CASSLGWYNEQFF.

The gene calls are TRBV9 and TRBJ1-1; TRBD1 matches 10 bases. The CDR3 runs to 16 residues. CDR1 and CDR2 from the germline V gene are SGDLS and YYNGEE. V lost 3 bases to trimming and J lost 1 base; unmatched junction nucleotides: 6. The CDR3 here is CASSAWDRGPNTEAFF. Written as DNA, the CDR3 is TGTGCCAGCAGCGCCTGGGACAGGGGTCCGAACACTGAAGCTTTCTTT.

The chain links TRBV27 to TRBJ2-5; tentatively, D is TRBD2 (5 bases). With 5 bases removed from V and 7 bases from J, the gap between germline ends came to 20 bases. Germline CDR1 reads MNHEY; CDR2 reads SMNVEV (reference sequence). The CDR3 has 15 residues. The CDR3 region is CASSLRTGQSGTQYF. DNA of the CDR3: TGTGCCAGCAGTCTCCGGACTGGTCAGTCTGGGACCCAGTACTTC.

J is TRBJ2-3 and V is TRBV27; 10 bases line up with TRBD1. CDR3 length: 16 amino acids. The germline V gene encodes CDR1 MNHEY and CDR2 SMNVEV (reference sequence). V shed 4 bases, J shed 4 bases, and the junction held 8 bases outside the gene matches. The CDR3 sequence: CASSSTGGWVADTQYF. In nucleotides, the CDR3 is TGTGCCAGCAGTTCGACAGGGGGCTGGGTGGCAGATACGCAGTATTTT.

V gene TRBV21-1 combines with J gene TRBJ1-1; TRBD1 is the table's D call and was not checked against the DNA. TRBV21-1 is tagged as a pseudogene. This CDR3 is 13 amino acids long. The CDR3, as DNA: TGTGCCAGTCGGCAGGGGGTGAACACTGAAGCTTTCTTT. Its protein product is CASRQGVNTEAFF.

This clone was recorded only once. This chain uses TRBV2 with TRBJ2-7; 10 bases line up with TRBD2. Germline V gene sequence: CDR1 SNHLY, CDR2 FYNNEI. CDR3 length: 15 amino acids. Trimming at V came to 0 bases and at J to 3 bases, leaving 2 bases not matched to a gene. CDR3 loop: CASSEASGRIYEQYF. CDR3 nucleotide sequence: TGTGCCAGCAGTGAAGCTAGCGGGAGGATCTACGAGCAGTACTTC.

CDR3 residues: CASSVGGPNSPLHF. CDR3 nucleotide sequence: TGTGCCAGCAGCGTGGGCGGGCCAAATTCACCCCTCCACTTT. The chain combines TRBV9 with TRBJ1-6; no reliable D call. Deletions cut 2 bases from V and 7 bases from J, with 10 bases between. The CDR3 extends over 14 amino acids. Germline loops: CDR1 SGDLS, CDR2 YYNGEE.

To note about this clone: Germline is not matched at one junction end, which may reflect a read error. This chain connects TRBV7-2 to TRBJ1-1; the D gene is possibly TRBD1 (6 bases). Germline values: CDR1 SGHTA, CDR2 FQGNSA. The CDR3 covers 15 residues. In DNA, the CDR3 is TGTGCCAGCAGTTTAGCCGGACAGCCGGATACTGAAGCTTTCTTT. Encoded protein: CASSLAGQPDTEAFF.

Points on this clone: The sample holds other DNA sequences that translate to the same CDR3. The CDR3 is CASSPGQGNSPLHF. The CDR3 nucleotides read TGTGCCAGCAGCCCGGGACAAGGGAATTCACCCCTCCACTTT. This chain links TRBV7-2 with TRBJ1-6, with D tentatively TRBD1 (6 bases). V lost 5 bases, J lost 7 bases, and 12 bases lay in between. The V gene's germline CDR1 is SGHTA and CDR2 FQGNSA. The CDR3 totals 14 residues.

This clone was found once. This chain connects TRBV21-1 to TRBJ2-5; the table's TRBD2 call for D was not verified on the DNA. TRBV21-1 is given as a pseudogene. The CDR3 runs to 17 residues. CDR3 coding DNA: TGTGCCATGCTATTTTGGACCGGGACTAGCGGGATCGGGACCCAGTACTTC. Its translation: CAMLFWTGTSGIGTQYF.

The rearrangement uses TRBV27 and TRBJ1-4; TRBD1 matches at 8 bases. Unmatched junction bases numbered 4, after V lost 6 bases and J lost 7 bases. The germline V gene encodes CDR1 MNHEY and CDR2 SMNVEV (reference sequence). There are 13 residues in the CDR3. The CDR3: CASRPGGTEKLFF. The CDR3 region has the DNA TGTGCCAGCAGACCAGGGGGCACTGAAAAACTGTTTTTT.

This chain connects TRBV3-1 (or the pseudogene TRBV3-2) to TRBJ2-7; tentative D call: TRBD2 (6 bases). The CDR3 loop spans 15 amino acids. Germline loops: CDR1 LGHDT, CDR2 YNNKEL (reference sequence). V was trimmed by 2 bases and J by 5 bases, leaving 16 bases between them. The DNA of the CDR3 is TGTGCCAGCAGCCAAAAACCGGGAGTGGGTAACGAGCAGTACTTC. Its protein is CASSQKPGVGNEQYF.

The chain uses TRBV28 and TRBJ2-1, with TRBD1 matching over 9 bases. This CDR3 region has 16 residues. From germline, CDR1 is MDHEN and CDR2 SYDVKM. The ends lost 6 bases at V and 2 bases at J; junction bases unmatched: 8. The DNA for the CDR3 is TGTGCCAGCAGGTACACGGGGACAGGGACCTACAATGAGCAGTTCTTC. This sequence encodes CASRYTGTGTYNEQFF.

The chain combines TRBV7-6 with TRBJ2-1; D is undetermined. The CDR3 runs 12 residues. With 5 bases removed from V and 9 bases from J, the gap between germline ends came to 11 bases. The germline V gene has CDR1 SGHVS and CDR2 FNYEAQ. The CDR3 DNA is TGTGCCAGCAGCCCGGCTTCGGGTGAGCAGTTCTTC. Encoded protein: CASSPASGEQFF.

The CDR3, as DNA: TGTGCCAGCAGCCCCTCAGCGGCTAGCAATGAGCAGTTCTTC. Encoded protein: CASSPSAASNEQFF. The V gene is TRBV11-3, the J gene TRBJ2-1; D is possibly TRBD2 (5 bases). Germline V gene lookup returns CDR1 SGHNT and CDR2 YENEEA. Deletions cut 5 bases from V and 6 bases from J, with 14 bases between. This CDR3 is built from 14 residues. Full variable domain (remainder filled in from reference TRBV11-3 and TRBJ2-1): EAGVVQSPRYKIIEKKQPVAFWCNPISGHNTLYWYLQNLGQGPELLIRYENEEAVDDSQLPKDRFSAERLKGVDSTLKIQPAELGDSAVYLCASSPSAASNEQFFGPGTRLTVL.

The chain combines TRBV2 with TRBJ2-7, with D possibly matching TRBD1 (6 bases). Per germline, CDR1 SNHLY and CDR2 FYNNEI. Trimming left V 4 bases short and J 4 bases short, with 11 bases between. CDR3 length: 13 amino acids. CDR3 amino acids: CASSGQVGYEQYF. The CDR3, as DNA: TGTGCCAGCAGTGGACAGGTTGGATACGAGCAGTACTTC. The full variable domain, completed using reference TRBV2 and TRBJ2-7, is EPEVTQTPSHQVTQMGQEVILRCVPISNHLYFYWYRQILGQKVEFLVSFYNNEISEKSEIFDDQFSVERPDGSNFTLKIRSTKLEDSAMYFCASSGQVGYEQYFGPGTRLTVT.

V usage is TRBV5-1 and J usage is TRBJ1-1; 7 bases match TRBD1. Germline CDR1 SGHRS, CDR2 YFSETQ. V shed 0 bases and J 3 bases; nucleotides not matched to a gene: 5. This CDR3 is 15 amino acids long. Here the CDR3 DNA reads TGCGCCAGCAGCTTGGGGAACAGGGGCTACACTGAAGCTTTCTTT. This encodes CASSLGNRGYTEAFF.